The 2 T cell receptor beta chains presented below share a single source sample, sequenced in a study of OX40 agonist ivuxolimab in advanced cancers. Generated by immunoSEQ multiplex PCR, the TCRdb table keeps only in-frame clones and is missing some. The sample yields fewer than 60,000 clones, 80% to 90% seen once. The sample was CD4+ or CD8+ T cells sorted from blood, taken in a trial of the OX40 agonist ivuxolimab. All receptors come from an adult with an advanced solid tumor such as melanoma, head and neck, liver or kidney cancer.

This rearrangement joins TRBV7-8 to TRBJ1-5; D may be TRBD1 (5 bases). Germline V gives CDR1 SGHVS, CDR2 FQNEAQ. The CDR3 runs 13 residues. The V end lost 1 base, the J end lost 4 bases, and 5 bases lay between the germline ends. The CDR3 here is CASSLGQNQPQHF. The CDR3 DNA follows: TGTGCCAGCAGCTTAGGACAGAATCAGCCCCAGCATTTT.

The V call is TRBV29-1, the J call TRBJ2-3; TRBD1 aligns across 12 bases. The CDR3 totals 14 residues. Per germline, CDR1 SQVTM and CDR2 ANQGSEA. V was clipped by 6 bases and J by 5 bases; unmatched bases: 6. The CDR3 nucleotides are TGCAGCGTAGGGGACAGGGGGCGCGGAGATACGCAGTATTTT. This codes for CSVGDRGRGDTQYF.